This paragraph covers one TCR beta chain sequence. The V and J ends lost 2 bases and 0 bases respectively, with 9 bases between them. Germline V lookup: CDR1 SGHRS, CDR2 YFSETQ. CDR3 length: 14 residues. The data were obtained in a study of blood T cell repertoires in COVID-19. Study information: Donors in the United States, Italy and Spain gave samples during acute or convalescent COVID-19. PBMCs, B-cell-depleted T cells, or T cells provided the cDNA or gDNA that made up the material.

In the authors' workflow: Reference gene primer amplification in the assay estimated nucleated cell counts. The data were produced by immunoSEQ multiplex PCR, yet TCRdb's version contains in-frame clones alone and is incomplete. Clone size and the V and J calls come from that table; the DNA yielded D and trimming. The sample carries 130,000 or so clones, around three quarters recorded once. The genes are TRBV5-1 and TRBJ2-7; tentatively, D is TRBD1 (5 bases). Sequencing used peripheral blood. This receptor was taken from a woman aged 70-85 years with acute or convalescent COVID-19. In nucleotides, the CDR3 is TGCGCCAGCAGCTTTAATCAGGGCTCCTACGAGCAGTACTTC. Protein: CASSFNQGSYEQYF. The variable domain in full, completed from reference TRBV5-1 and TRBJ2-7, reads KAGVTQTPRYLIKTRGQQVTLSCSPISGHRSVSWYQQTPGQGLQFLFEYFSETQRNKGNFPGRFSGRQFSNSRSEMNVSTLELGDSALYLCASSFNQGSYEQYFGPGTRLTVT.